This entry lists 27 T cell receptor beta chains sequenced from one sample in a study of monozygotic twins with inflammatory bowel disease. For each CDR3 protein, TCRdb gives one entry from its re-call of the 5' RACE reads, without DNA. The sample totals 350,000 to 500,000 distinct CDR3 sequences. The source material was blood. The receptors were sampled from a human donor with ulcerative colitis or Crohn's disease, or a healthy co-twin of an affected twin (not recorded which).

The V gene is TRBV11-2, the J gene TRBJ2-5; TCRdb outputs TRBD2, but without DNA this stays unchecked. CDR1 is SGHAT and CDR2 is FQNNGV in the germline V gene. This CDR3 spans 18 amino acids. The CDR3 sequence is CASSLMSSVGPLQETQYF. The whole variable domain, filled in from reference TRBV11-2 and TRBJ2-5, reads EAGVAQSPRYKIIEKRQSVAFWCNPISGHATLYWYQQILGQGPKLLIQFQNNGVVDDSQLPKDRFSAERLKGVDSTLKIQPAKLEDSAVYLCASSLMSSVGPLQETQYFGPGTRLLVL.

The gene calls are TRBV11-2 and TRBJ2-2; without DNA, the TCRdb call of TRBD2 cannot be checked. The CDR3 sequence is 18 residues long. The germline CDR1 and CDR2 sequences are SGHAT and FQNNGV. CDR3: CASSPRRGDPPNTGELFF.

The chain is built from TRBV5-1 and TRBJ1-5. CDR3 size: 14 residues. Germline V CDR1 and CDR2: SGHRS, YFSETQ. The CDR3 sequence: CASSFDISGQPQHF.

The rearrangement joins TRBV7-9 to TRBJ2-1; TCRdb indicates TRBD2, and absent DNA this call remains unverified. Germline V gives CDR1 SEHNR, CDR2 FQNEAQ (reference sequence). The CDR3 extends over 17 amino acids. The chain's CDR3 is CASSFERGVGSYNEQFF.

This sequence joins TRBV12-3 or TRBV12-4 and TRBJ1-5; as DNA is missing, the TRBD1 call by TCRdb cannot be tested. The CDR3 contains 18 residues. The CDR3 loop reads CASSLALGVQGIDQPQHF.

The CDR3 protein is CASSQDRGTEAFF. V is TRBV4-3 and J is TRBJ1-1. The germline CDR1 and CDR2 sequences are LGHNA and YSLEER. CDR3 length equals 13 residues.

V and J are TRBV19 and TRBJ2-2. Germline V gene data show CDR1 as LNHDA and CDR2 as SQIVND (reference sequence). CDR3 length: 17 residues. The CDR3 sequence is CASSKSRLTKNTGELFF.

V is TRBV7-8 and J is TRBJ2-3; the D gene TCRdb calls, TRBD1, cannot be checked with no DNA. CDR1 and CDR2 from the germline V gene are SGHVS and FQNEAQ. This CDR3 contains 15 residues. The CDR3 sequence: CASSTYRGPTDTQYF. The full variable domain, with the rest looked up from reference TRBV7-8 and TRBJ2-3, is GAGVSQSPRYKVAKRGQDVALRCDPISGHVSLFWYQQALGQGPEFLTYFQNEAQLDKSGLPSDRFFAERPEGSVSTLKIQRTQQEDSAVYLCASSTYRGPTDTQYFGPGTRLTVL.

V is TRBV20-1 and J is TRBJ2-5; as DNA is missing, the TRBD1 call by TCRdb cannot be tested. The CDR3 sequence is 15 residues long. Looked up from germline, CDR1 is DFQATT and CDR2 is SNEGSKA (reference sequence). The CDR3 loop reads CSARGTGGTQETQYF.

This chain joins TRBV20-1 and TRBJ1-4; the TCRdb D gene call, TRBD1, has no DNA to confirm it. The CDR3 sequence is 14 residues long. The germline gives CDR1 DFQATT, CDR2 SNEGSKA (reference sequence). The CDR3: CSALRTGLGEKLFF.

V is TRBV5-1 and J is TRBJ2-3; checking the TCRdb D call of TRBD1 is not possible without DNA. From germline, CDR1 is SGHRS and CDR2 YFSETQ. The CDR3 is 16 residues long. The chain's CDR3 is CASSLAGQGDVDTQYF.

The V gene is TRBV19, the J gene TRBJ2-1. Germline CDR1 reads LNHDA; CDR2 reads SQIVND (reference sequence). CDR3 length: 13 residues. CDR3 region: CASSIDLHNEQFF.

The V call is TRBV5-1, the J call TRBJ1-6. The germline V gene encodes CDR1 SGHRS and CDR2 YFSETQ. CDR3 length: 15 residues. CDR3 in amino acids: CASSLEGRRNSPLHF.

V and J are TRBV18 and TRBJ2-2; TCRdb's D call of TRBD1 is untestable without DNA. CDR1 and CDR2 (germline): KGHSH, LQKENI. The CDR3 sequence is 14 residues long. CDR3 in amino acids: CASSPDRRTGELFF. The whole variable domain, filled in from reference TRBV18 and TRBJ2-2, reads NAGVMQNPRHLVRRRGQEARLRCSPMKGHSHVYWYRQLPEEGLKFMVYLQKENIIDESGMPKERFSAEFPKEGPSILRIQQVVRGDSAAYFCASSPDRRTGELFFGEGSRLTVL.

V and J are TRBV7-2 and TRBJ1-1. The CDR3 is made up of 14 amino acids. Germline V gene sequence: CDR1 SGHTA, CDR2 FQGNSA. The CDR3 region is CASSLIAGNTEAFF. The full variable domain, its missing parts supplied by reference TRBV7-2 and TRBJ1-1, is GAGVSQSPSNKVTEKGKDVELRCDPISGHTALYWYRQSLGQGLEFLIYFQGNSAPDKSGLPSDRFSAERTGGSVSTLTIQRTQQEDSAVYLCASSLIAGNTEAFFGQGTRLTVV.

V is TRBV9 and J is TRBJ2-1. Germline assignment: CDR1 SGDLS and CDR2 YYNGEE. The CDR3 has 13 residues. The CDR3 here is CASSPDFLGEQFF.

The chain combines TRBV2 with TRBJ2-7; TCRdb picks TRBD2, but there is no DNA to check that call. The CDR3 runs to 14 residues. Germline values: CDR1 SNHLY, CDR2 FYNNEI. The CDR3 sequence is CASSAGALLLEQYF.

Here the CDR3 reads CASSQDPVITDTQYF. The chain links TRBV4-1 to TRBJ2-3. The CDR3 has 15 residues. CDR1 is MGHRA, CDR2 YSYEKL, per germline.

The chain employs TRBV5-1 and TRBJ1-2; the TRBD1 assignment by TCRdb is unverifiable without DNA. This CDR3 is built from 13 residues. Germline V gives CDR1 SGHRS, CDR2 YFSETQ. This chain's CDR3 is CASSRDNQGGYTF.

V usage is TRBV30 and J usage is TRBJ1-6; the D call from TCRdb, TRBD1, cannot be confirmed without DNA. The germline V gene has CDR1 GTSNPN and CDR2 SVGIG (reference sequence). The CDR3 extends over 16 amino acids. The CDR3 loop reads CAWRNRGERGHSPLHF.

The chain couples TRBV20-1 to TRBJ2-7; the TCRdb call, TRBD2, lacks DNA for checking. The germline gives CDR1 DFQATT, CDR2 SNEGSKA (reference sequence). The length of the CDR3 is 13 residues. CDR3 loop: CSASSPGGYEQYF.

The rearrangement uses TRBV3-1 and TRBJ1-1; the TCRdb D gene call, TRBD1, has no DNA to confirm it. CDR3 length equals 13 residues. Germline CDR1 is LGHDT and CDR2 is YNNKEL (reference sequence). CDR3 loop: CASSSRQGTEAFF. The entire variable domain, with the rest obtained from reference TRBV3-1 and TRBJ1-1, is as follows: DTAVSQTPKYLVTQMGNDKSIKCEQNLGHDTMYWYKQDSKKFLKIMFSYNNKELIINETVPNRFSPKSPDKAHLNLHINSLELGDSAVYFCASSSRQGTEAFFGQGTRLTVV.

The chain employs TRBV19 and TRBJ2-1; TCRdb reports TRBD2, a call that lacks DNA to check it against. Germline CDR1 and CDR2: LNHDA and SQIVND (reference sequence). This CDR3 has 15 amino acids. The CDR3 loop reads CASTPSGRTYNEQFF.

V gene TRBV5-6 combines with J gene TRBJ1-5; TCRdb's D call of TRBD1 is untestable without DNA. The germline V gene has CDR1 SGHDT and CDR2 YYEEEE. The CDR3 is 14 amino acids. The CDR3 here is CASRRQGDNQPQHF.

J is TRBJ1-6 and V is TRBV2. The CDR3 is made up of 14 amino acids. The germline V gene encodes CDR1 SNHLY and CDR2 FYNNEI. CDR3 residues: CASNPGGRNSPLHF.

The chain links TRBV4-1 to TRBJ2-1; lacking DNA, the TRBD1 call made by TCRdb goes unchecked. Germline loops: CDR1 MGHRA, CDR2 YSYEKL. The CDR3 runs 21 residues. CDR3: CASSQNPLGGQGVSRYNEQFF.

The chain couples TRBV7-9 to TRBJ1-1; the TRBD1 assignment by TCRdb is unverifiable without DNA. The germline V gene has CDR1 SEHNR and CDR2 FQNEAQ (reference sequence). CDR3 length equals 15 residues. This CDR3 is CASSPTQGVSTEAFF.